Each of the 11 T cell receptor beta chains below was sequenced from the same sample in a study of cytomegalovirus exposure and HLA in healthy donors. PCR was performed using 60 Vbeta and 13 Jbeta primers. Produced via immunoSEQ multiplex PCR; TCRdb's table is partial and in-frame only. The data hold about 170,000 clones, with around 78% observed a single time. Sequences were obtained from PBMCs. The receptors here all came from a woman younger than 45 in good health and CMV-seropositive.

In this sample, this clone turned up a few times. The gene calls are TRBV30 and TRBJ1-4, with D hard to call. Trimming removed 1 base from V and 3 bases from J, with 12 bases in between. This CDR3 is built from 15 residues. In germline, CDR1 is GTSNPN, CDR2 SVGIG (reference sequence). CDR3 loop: CAWSAFPFSNEKLFF. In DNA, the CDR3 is TGTGCCTGGAGTGCCTTCCCCTTTTCTAATGAAAAACTGTTTTTT. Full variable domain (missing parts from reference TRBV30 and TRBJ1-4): SQTIHQWPATLVQPVGSPLSLECTVEGTSNPNLYWYRQAAGRGLQLLFYSVGIGQISSEVPQNLSASRPQDRQFILSSKKLLLSDSGFYLCAWSAFPFSNEKLFFGSGTQLSVL.

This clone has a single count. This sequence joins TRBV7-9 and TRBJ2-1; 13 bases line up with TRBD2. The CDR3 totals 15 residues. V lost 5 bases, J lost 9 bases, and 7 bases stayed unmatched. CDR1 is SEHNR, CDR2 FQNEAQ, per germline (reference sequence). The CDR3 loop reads CASSPPGTSGTEQFF. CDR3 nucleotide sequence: TGTGCCAGCAGCCCGCCGGGGACTAGCGGGACTGAGCAGTTCTTC.

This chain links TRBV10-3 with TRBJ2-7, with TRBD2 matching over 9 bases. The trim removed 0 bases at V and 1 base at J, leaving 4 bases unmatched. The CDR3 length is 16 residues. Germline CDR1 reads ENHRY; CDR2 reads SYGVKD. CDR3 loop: CAISESPAGGSYEQYF. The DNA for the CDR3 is TGTGCCATCAGTGAGTCCCCAGCGGGGGGATCCTACGAGCAGTACTTC.

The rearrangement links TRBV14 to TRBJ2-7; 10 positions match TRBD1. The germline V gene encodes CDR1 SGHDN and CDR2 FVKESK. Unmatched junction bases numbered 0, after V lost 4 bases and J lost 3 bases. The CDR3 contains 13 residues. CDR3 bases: TGTGCCAGCAGCCGGACAGGGGGCTACGAGCAGTACTTC. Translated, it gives CASSRTGGYEQYF. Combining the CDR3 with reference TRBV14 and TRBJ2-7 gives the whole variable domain EAGVTQFPSHSVIEKGQTVTLRCDPISGHDNLYWYRRVMGKEIKFLLHFVKESKQDESGMPNNRFLAERTGGTYSTLKVQPAELEDSGVYFCASSRTGGYEQYFGPGTRLTVT.

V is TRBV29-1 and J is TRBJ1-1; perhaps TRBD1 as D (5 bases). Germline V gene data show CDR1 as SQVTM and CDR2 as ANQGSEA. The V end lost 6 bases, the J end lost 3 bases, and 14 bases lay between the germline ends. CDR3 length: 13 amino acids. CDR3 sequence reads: CSVGGRLDTEAFF. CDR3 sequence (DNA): TGCAGCGTGGGGGGAAGATTGGACACTGAAGCTTTCTTT.

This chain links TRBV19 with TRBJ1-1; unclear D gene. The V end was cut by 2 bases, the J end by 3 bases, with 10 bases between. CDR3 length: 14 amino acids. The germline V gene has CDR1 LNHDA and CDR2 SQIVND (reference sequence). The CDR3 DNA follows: TGTGCCAGTAGTATAACCGGGAGAGACACTGAAGCTTTCTTT. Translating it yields CASSITGRDTEAFF. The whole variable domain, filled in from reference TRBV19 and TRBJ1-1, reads DGGITQSPKYLFRKEGQNVTLSCEQNLNHDAMYWYRQDPGQGLRLIYYSQIVNDFQKGDIAEGYSVSREKKESFPLTVTSAQKNPTAFYLCASSITGRDTEAFFGQGTRLTVV.

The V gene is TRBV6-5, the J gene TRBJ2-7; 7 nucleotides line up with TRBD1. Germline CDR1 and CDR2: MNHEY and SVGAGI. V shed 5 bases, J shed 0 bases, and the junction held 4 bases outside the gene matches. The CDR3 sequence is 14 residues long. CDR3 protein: CASSLGQNSYEQYF. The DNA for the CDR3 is TGTGCCAGCAGTCTGGGACAGAACTCCTACGAGCAGTACTTC.

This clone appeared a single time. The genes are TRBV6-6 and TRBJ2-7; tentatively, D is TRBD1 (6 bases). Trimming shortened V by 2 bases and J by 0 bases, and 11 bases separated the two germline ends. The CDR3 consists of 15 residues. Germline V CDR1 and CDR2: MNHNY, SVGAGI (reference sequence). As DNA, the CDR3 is TGTGCCAGCAGTTACGGGACACCTAACTCCTACGAGCAGTACTTC. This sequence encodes CASSYGTPNSYEQYF.

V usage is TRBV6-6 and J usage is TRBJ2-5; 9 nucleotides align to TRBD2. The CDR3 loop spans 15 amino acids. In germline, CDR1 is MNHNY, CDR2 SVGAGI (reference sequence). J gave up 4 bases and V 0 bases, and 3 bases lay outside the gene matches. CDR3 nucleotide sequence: TGTGCCAGCAGTTACTCGCGGGGGGGCTTAGAGACCCAGTACTTC. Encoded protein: CASSYSRGGLETQYF.

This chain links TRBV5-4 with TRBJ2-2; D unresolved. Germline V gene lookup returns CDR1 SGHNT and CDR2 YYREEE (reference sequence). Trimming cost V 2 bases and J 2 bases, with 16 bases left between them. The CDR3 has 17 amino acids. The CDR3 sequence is CASSLPGVQRNTGELFF. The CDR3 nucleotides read TGTGCCAGCAGCTTACCCGGAGTGCAACGCAACACCGGGGAGCTGTTTTTT.

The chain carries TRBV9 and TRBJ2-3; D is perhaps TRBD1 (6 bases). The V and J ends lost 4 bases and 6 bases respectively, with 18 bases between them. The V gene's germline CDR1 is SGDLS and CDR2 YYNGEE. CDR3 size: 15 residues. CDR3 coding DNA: TGTGCCAGCAGCTTCAACAGGGATAATGGGGATACGCAGTATTTT. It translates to CASSFNRDNGDTQYF.